The present T cell receptor beta chain was sequenced within a study of T cells in Graves' hyperthyroidism and ophthalmopathy. For the study at large: At the time of initial diagnosis and before any treatment, peripheral blood was collected.

Graves' hyperthyroidism showing no ophthalmopathy progression within 18 months was considered stable. The TCR beta CDR3 regions underwent amplification using RNA transcripts as the source. Primed by the HTBI set, a first-round RT-PCR was run on the TCR CDR3. TCRdb processed the multiplex PCR reads anew with MiXCR; each CDR3 protein has one entry. The data show 700,000 to 850,000 distinct CDR3 sequences, around 40% seen once. This clonotype was detected only a few times. The CDR3 contains 17 residues. Unmatched junction bases numbered 12, after V lost 2 bases and J lost 5 bases. CDR1 MGHRA and CDR2 YSYEKL come from the germline V gene.

This TCR came from a woman aged 40 to 50 with Graves' hyperthyroidism. This chain connects TRBV4-1 to TRBJ1-1; 9 bases agree with TRBD1. Specimen: blood. The CDR3 is CASSQPTLTGGGTEAFF. In DNA form, the CDR3 reads TGCGCCAGCAGCCAACCCACTCTGACAGGGGGGGGGACTGAAGCTTTCTTT.